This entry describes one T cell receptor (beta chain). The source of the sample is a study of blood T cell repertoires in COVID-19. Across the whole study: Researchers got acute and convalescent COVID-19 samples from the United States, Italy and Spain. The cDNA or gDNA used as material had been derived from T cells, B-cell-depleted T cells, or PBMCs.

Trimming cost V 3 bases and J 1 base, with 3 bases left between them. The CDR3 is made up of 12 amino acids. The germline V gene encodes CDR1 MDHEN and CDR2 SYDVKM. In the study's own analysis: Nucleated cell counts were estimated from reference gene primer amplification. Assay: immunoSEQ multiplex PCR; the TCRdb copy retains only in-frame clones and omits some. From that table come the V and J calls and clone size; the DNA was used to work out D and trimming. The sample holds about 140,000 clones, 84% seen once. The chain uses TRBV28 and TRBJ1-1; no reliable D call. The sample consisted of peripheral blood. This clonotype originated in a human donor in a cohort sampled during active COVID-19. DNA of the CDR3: TGTGCCAGCAGTTTTCAGAACACTGAAGCTTTCTTT. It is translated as CASSFQNTEAFF.